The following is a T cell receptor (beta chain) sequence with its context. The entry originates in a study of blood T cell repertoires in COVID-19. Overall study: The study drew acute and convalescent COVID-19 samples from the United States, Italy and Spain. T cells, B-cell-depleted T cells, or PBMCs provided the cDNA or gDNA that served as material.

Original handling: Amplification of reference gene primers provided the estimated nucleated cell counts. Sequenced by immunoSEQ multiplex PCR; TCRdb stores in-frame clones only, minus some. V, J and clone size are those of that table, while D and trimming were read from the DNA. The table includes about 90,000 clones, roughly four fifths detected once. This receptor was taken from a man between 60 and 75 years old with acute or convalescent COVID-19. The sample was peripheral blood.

CDR3 sequence reads: CASSLAPGAAYGYTF. DNA of the CDR3: TGCGCCAGCAGCTTGGCACCGGGAGCGGCTTATGGCTACACCTTC. J is TRBJ1-2 and V is TRBV5-1, with D hard to call. Trimming stripped 0 bases from V and 5 bases from J, with 14 bases between. There are 15 residues in the CDR3. Germline values: CDR1 SGHRS, CDR2 YFSETQ.